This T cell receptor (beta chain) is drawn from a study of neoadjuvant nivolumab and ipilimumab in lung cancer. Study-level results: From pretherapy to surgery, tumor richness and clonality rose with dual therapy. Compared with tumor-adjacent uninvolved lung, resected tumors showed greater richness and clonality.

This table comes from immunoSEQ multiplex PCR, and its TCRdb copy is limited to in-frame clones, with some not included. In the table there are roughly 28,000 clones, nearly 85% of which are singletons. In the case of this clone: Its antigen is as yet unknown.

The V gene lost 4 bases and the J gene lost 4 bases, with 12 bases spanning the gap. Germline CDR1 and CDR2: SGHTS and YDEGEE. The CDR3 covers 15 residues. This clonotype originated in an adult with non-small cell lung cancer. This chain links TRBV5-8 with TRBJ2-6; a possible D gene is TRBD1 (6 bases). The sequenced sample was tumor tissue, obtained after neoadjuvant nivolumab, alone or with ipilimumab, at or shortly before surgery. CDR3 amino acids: CASSAAGVGANVLTF. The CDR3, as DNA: TGTGCCAGCAGCGCAGCAGGGGTCGGGGCCAACGTCCTGACTTTC.